One and the same sample provided the 23 T cell receptor beta chains below, sequenced in a study of blood T cell repertoires in COVID-19. TCRdb's table, derived via immunoSEQ multiplex PCR, lists solely in-frame clones and lacks some. In the table there are approximately 140,000 clones, roughly nine tenths of which are singletons. Material: PBMCs or T cells enriched from blood (not recorded which). The source of these receptors is a woman in her forties who had been exposed to COVID-19.

The chain is built from TRBV19 and TRBJ1-2, with 7 bases aligning to TRBD1. The germline V gene encodes CDR1 LNHDA and CDR2 SQIVND (reference sequence). Trimming removed 6 bases from V and 4 bases from J; junction bases left unmatched: 5. This CDR3 has 13 amino acids. The CDR3 nucleotides read TGTGCCAGTAGAGCGGACAGGAGCTATGGCTACACCTTC. Its protein product is CASRADRSYGYTF.

The chain has TRBV5-4 and TRBJ2-5, with 8 bases fitting TRBD2. Germline V lookup: CDR1 SGHNT, CDR2 YYREEE (reference sequence). This CDR3 spans 14 amino acids. The ends lost 0 bases at V and 7 bases at J; junction bases unmatched: 5. The CDR3 protein is CASSLGTSSGTQYF. Written as DNA, the CDR3 is TGTGCCAGCAGCTTGGGGACTAGCTCCGGGACCCAGTACTTC. Combining the CDR3 with reference TRBV5-4 and TRBJ2-5 gives the whole variable domain ETGVTQSPTHLIKTRGQQVTLRCSSQSGHNTVSWYQQALGQGPQFIFQYYREEENGRGNFPPRFSGLQFPNYSSELNVNALELDDSALYLCASSLGTSSGTQYFGPGTRLLVL.

The chain recombines TRBV7-9 with TRBJ2-1; the match to TRBD2 covers 9 bases. This CDR3 is built from 16 residues. With V trimmed by 5 bases and J by 5 bases, 10 bases remained unmatched. From germline, CDR1 is SEHNR and CDR2 FQNEAQ (reference sequence). CDR3 nucleotide sequence: TGTGCCAGCAGCCCGATCCGACTAGCGGAAAACAATGAGCAGTTCTTC. The encoded protein is CASSPIRLAENNEQFF.

This clone is a singleton in its sample. This chain links TRBV5-3 with TRBJ1-5; 12 bases map to TRBD1. TRBV5-3 is flagged as an ORF with uncertain function. CDR3 length: 21 residues. The J segment lost 1 base and the V segment lost 7 bases, leaving 21 bases of the junction unmatched. The CDR3 DNA follows: TGTGCCAGATGCCGGGACAGGGGGCCCAAAAAAGCCCCTTTAAGCAATCAGCCCCAGCATTTT. It is translated as CARCRDRGPKKAPLSNQPQHF.

V and J are TRBV4-1 and TRBJ2-7, with 8 bases lining up with TRBD2. CDR3 length: 14 amino acids. V was pared by 1 base and J by 7 bases, with 6 bases of the junction left unmatched. Germline CDR1 MGHRA, CDR2 YSYEKL. The CDR3 protein is CASSQALLAGEQYF. CDR3 in DNA: TGCGCCAGCAGCCAAGCGCTCCTAGCGGGTGAGCAGTACTTC.

The chain is built from TRBV12-5 and TRBJ1-3; weak D call: TRBD1 (6 bases). V lost 5 bases, J lost 4 bases, and 18 bases lay in between. Germline assignment: CDR1 LGHNT and CDR2 FRNRAP. The CDR3 runs 16 residues. CDR3 coding DNA: TGTGCTAGTGGTCCGTGGGCAGGGGCCTTCGGAAACACCATATATTTT. It is translated as CASGPWAGAFGNTIYF.

This chain links TRBV27 with TRBJ1-2; TRBD1 might be the D (5 bases). Germline V gene sequence: CDR1 MNHEY, CDR2 SMNVEV (reference sequence). Trimming stripped 7 bases from V and 7 bases from J, with 16 bases between. This CDR3 has 13 residues. Here the CDR3 DNA reads TGTGCCAGCAAGGGGATTAGGGAGGGTGGCTACACCTTC. The encoded protein is CASKGIREGGYTF.

The chain carries TRBV5-1 and TRBJ1-2; TRBD1 matches at 7 bases. With V trimmed by 0 bases and J by 7 bases, 3 bases remained unmatched. Germline-derived CDR1 and CDR2 are SGHRS and YFSETQ. The CDR3 runs 13 residues. The DNA of the CDR3 is TGCGCCAGCAGCTTGGAGGGGGCGCGTGGCTACACCTTC. Residues: CASSLEGARGYTF.

The chain joins TRBV5-3 to TRBJ1-1; tentative D call: TRBD1 (5 bases). Being an ORF, TRBV5-3 has a function that is uncertain. The ends were cut back, 5 bases at V and 8 bases at J, with 22 bases in the middle. This CDR3 comprises 15 residues. CDR3 nucleotides: TGTGCCAGAAGTTACTGGTGGGGGACTTACGAGGAAGCTTTCTTT. Translated, it gives CARSYWWGTYEEAFF.

This chain uses TRBV5-1 with TRBJ2-1, with TRBD2 identical over 12 bases. V dropped 3 bases and J dropped 10; count of bases not matched to a gene: 8. The CDR3 covers 15 residues. The germline V gene encodes CDR1 SGHRS and CDR2 YFSETQ. The CDR3 region is CASSSSTSGSTEQFF. The CDR3 coding sequence is TGCGCCAGCAGCTCATCGACTAGCGGGAGTACCGAGCAGTTCTTC.

The chain combines TRBV5-1 with TRBJ1-4; perhaps TRBD1 as D (5 bases). With 4 bases removed from V and 8 bases from J, the gap between germline ends came to 15 bases. Per germline, CDR1 SGHRS and CDR2 YFSETQ. This CDR3 spans 14 amino acids. CDR3 coding DNA: TGCGCCAGCAGCCCGACAGCTCAACTCGAAAAACTGTTTTTT. As protein: CASSPTAQLEKLFF. The complete variable domain, with remaining parts taken from reference TRBV5-1 and TRBJ1-4, reads KAGVTQTPRYLIKTRGQQVTLSCSPISGHRSVSWYQQTPGQGLQFLFEYFSETQRNKGNFPGRFSGRQFSNSRSEMNVSTLELGDSALYLCASSPTAQLEKLFFGSGTQLSVL.

The chain joins TRBV27 to TRBJ1-6, with 8 positions matching TRBD1. V shed 5 bases and J 13 bases; nucleotides not matched to a gene: 16. The CDR3 extends over 16 amino acids. Germline CDR1 MNHEY, CDR2 SMNVEV (reference sequence). CDR3 sequence (DNA): TGTGCCAGCAGTCCGCGGGCGGGACAGGAGTTCTCGCCCCTCCACTTT. It codes for CASSPRAGQEFSPLHF.

The rearrangement uses TRBV2 and TRBJ1-1; D is perhaps TRBD1 (6 bases). CDR1 SNHLY and CDR2 FYNNEI come from the germline V gene. CDR3 size: 20 residues. The V end was cut by 4 bases, the J end by 1 base, with 28 bases between. CDR3 in amino acids: CASSVNEYGTSLIPNTEAFF. The DNA of the CDR3 is TGTGCCAGCAGTGTTAATGAGTATGGGACAAGCCTAATTCCGAACACTGAAGCTTTCTTT.

The CDR3 loop reads CASSRGRTEAFF. CDR3 DNA: TGTGCCAGTAGTCGGGGTCGCACTGAAGCTTTCTTT. The V gene is TRBV19, the J gene TRBJ1-1, with D unclear. The CDR3 is 12 amino acids. Germline CDR1 reads LNHDA; CDR2 reads SQIVND (reference sequence). The V and J ends lost 5 bases and 4 bases respectively, with 8 bases between them.

The rearrangement joins TRBV10-2 to TRBJ1-3; D gene ambiguous. V lost 6 bases, J lost 1 base, and 10 bases lay in between. This CDR3 has 14 amino acids. Germline lookup yields CDR1 WSHSY and CDR2 SAAADI. The CDR3 nucleotides are TGCGCCAGCAGGTACAGTTCATCTGGAAACACCATATATTTT. Its protein is CASRYSSSGNTIYF.

V and J are TRBV7-8 and TRBJ2-5; 9 positions agree with TRBD2. Germline lookup yields CDR1 SGHVS and CDR2 FQNEAQ. The CDR3 loop spans 15 amino acids. The V segment lost 1 base and the J segment 5 bases; nucleotides outside the gene matches: 5. CDR3 nucleotide sequence: TGTGCCAGCAGCTTAGTCGGGACTAGCTGGGAGACCCAGTACTTC. Encoded protein: CASSLVGTSWETQYF.

The rearrangement joins TRBV6-5 to TRBJ2-7; D unresolved. Germline CDR1 and CDR2: MNHEY and SVGAGI. The V gene lost 7 bases and the J gene lost 0 bases, with 10 bases spanning the gap. The CDR3 totals 13 residues. The CDR3 nucleotides read TGTGCCAGCATCAGTCTTCACTCCTACGAGCAGTACTTC. This codes for CASISLHSYEQYF.

V is TRBV4-2 and J is TRBJ2-5; 10 bases map to TRBD1. The trim removed 4 bases at V and 5 bases at J, leaving 4 bases unmatched. Germline V gene data show CDR1 as LGHNA and CDR2 as YNFKEQ. The CDR3 runs 14 residues. The CDR3 protein is CASSPDRGLETQYF. CDR3 DNA: TGTGCCAGCAGCCCTGACAGGGGGCTGGAGACCCAGTACTTC.

The chain uses TRBV6-4 and TRBJ1-5, with TRBD1 matching 9 bases. The CDR3 length is 16 residues. Germline V gives CDR1 MRHNA, CDR2 SNTAGT. V dropped 7 bases and J dropped 0; count of bases not matched to a gene: 7. The CDR3 nucleotides are TGTGCCAGCACCAAACGGGACAGGGTTAGCAATCAGCCCCAGCATTTT. Amino acids: CASTKRDRVSNQPQHF.

This chain connects TRBV9 to TRBJ2-6; D gene ambiguous. The ends were cut back, 0 bases at V and 2 bases at J, with 6 bases in the middle. This CDR3 region has 15 residues. In germline, CDR1 is SGDLS, CDR2 YYNGEE. CDR3 region: CASSVGLTGANVLTF. The CDR3 DNA follows: TGTGCCAGCAGCGTAGGGCTGACTGGGGCCAACGTCCTGACTTTC.

CDR3 DNA sequence: TGTGCCAGCAGCCCGGACAGTACCTACGAGCAGTACTTC. It codes for CASSPDSTYEQYF. The gene calls are TRBV5-4 and TRBJ2-7; possible D gene TRBD1, 6 bases. The CDR3 totals 13 residues. Germline values: CDR1 SGHNT, CDR2 YYREEE (reference sequence). Trimming shortened V by 4 bases and J by 2 bases, and 10 bases separated the two germline ends.

The chain has TRBV12-3 or TRBV12-4 and TRBJ1-5; no firm D call. Trimming pared 0 bases from V and 4 bases from J, leaving 4 bases between. The CDR3 is 13 amino acids. The CDR3, as DNA: TGTGCCAGCAGTTTAGCTCGTAATCAGCCCCAGCATTTT. It encodes CASSLARNQPQHF.

V gene TRBV28 combines with J gene TRBJ1-2; no clear D gene. From germline, CDR1 is MDHEN and CDR2 SYDVKM. The CDR3 has 12 amino acids. Trimming took 4 bases from V and 2 from J, leaving 5 bases between them. CDR3 sequence reads: CASSSTNYGYTF. DNA of the CDR3: TGTGCCAGCAGTTCTACCAACTATGGCTACACCTTC.